This TCR beta chain was captured in a study of blood T cell repertoires in COVID-19. Overall study: The origin of the acute and convalescent COVID-19 samples was the United States, Italy and Spain.

In the authors' methods: Reference gene primers were amplified, and this amplification served to estimate nucleated cell counts. Data came from immunoSEQ multiplex PCR; TCRdb stores just in-frame clones and leaves some out. V, J and clone size reflect that table, while D and trimming were determined from the DNA. The table has about 120,000 clones, 79% seen once. CDR1 SGHVS and CDR2 FNYEAQ come from the germline V gene. V shed 1 base, J shed 3 bases, and the junction held 10 bases outside the gene matches. This CDR3 spans 19 amino acids. V gene TRBV7-6 combines with J gene TRBJ2-7, with TRBD2 identical over 15 bases. The sample comprised peripheral blood. The sequence derives from a woman older than 75 with acute or convalescent COVID-19. The CDR3 nucleotides read TGTGCCAGCAGCTTAGATATAGCGGGACTAGCGGGAGGTCACTACGAGCAGTACTTC. It specifies CASSLDIAGLAGGHYEQYF.